These T cell receptor beta chains were read from a single sample in a study of blood T cell repertoires in COVID-19. The repertoire was sequenced with immunoSEQ multiplex PCR; TCRdb's copy has only in-frame clones and lacks some. The data hold hundreds of thousands of clones, with around 90% observed a single time. Source material: PBMCs or T cells enriched from blood (not recorded which). These receptors all stem from a woman younger than 35 with acute COVID-19. The CDR3 runs from the conserved cysteine through the conserved F or W. D genes are given only for firm matches. A row's size may be missing; if present it is once, few, many or a size class.

>TRBV24-1|NA|TRBJ2-7|NA
TGTGCCACCAGTGAGCAGGGGGGAAGTAACGAGCAGTACTTC
CATSEQGGSNEQYF
>TRBV29-1|NA|TRBJ1-2|NA
TGCAGCGTTGAAGTGAAACAGGGTTTTTACTATGGCTACACCTTC
CSVEVKQGFYYGYTF
>TRBV14|TRBD2|TRBJ2-7|NA
TGTGCCAGCAGCCAATTAGCGGGAGGAATGACGGGTGAGCAGTACTTC
CASSQLAGGMTGEQYF
>TRBV7-3|TRBD1|TRBJ2-2|few
TGTGCCAGCAGCTTCCAGGGGGCGGGCACCGGGGAGCTGTTTTTT
CASSFQGAGTGELFF
>TRBV5-1|NA|TRBJ2-1|NA
TGCGCCAGCAGCTTGGAGAGGGAATACAATGAGCAGTTCTTC
CASSLEREYNEQFF
>TRBV3-1/TRBV3-2|TRBD2|TRBJ2-7|NA
TGTGCCAGCAGCCGGGGACTAGCGGGGGAAACCTACGAGCAGTACTTC
CASSRGLAGETYEQYF
>TRBV27|TRBD1|TRBJ1-6|once
TGTGCCAGCAGTTCTGAGGGGGCGCAGAATTCACCCCTCCACTTT
CASSSEGAQNSPLHF
>TRBV11-2|NA|TRBJ2-7|NA
TGTGCCAGCAGCTTAACGAGCTCCTACGAGCAGTACTTC
CASSLTSSYEQYF
>TRBV30|TRBD1|TRBJ1-2|many
TGTGCCTGGACCTGGACAGGGGGAAGAAATGGCTACACCTTC
CAWTWTGGRNGYTF
>TRBV18|NA|TRBJ1-5|NA
TGTGCCAGCTCCCAGGGGAACAATCAGCCCCAGCATTTT
CASSQGNNQPQHF
>TRBV7-9|TRBD1|TRBJ1-6|NA
TGTGCCAGCAGCGAGAAGGGGGCCCTTTCACCCCTCCACTTT
CASSEKGALSPLHF
>TRBV5-1|NA|TRBJ1-5|NA
TGCGCCAGCGCCGGGACCCCAGGGGAGCCCCAGCATTTT
CASAGTPGEPQHF
>TRBV7-2|TRBD2|TRBJ2-7|NA
TGTGCCAGCAGCTTTACTAGCGGGAGGTACTACGAGCAGTACTTC
CASSFTSGRYYEQYF
>TRBV18|NA|TRBJ1-5|NA
TGTGCCAGCTCACCGGCCGCGCCTGCGGGGGGTCAGCCCCAGCATTTT
CASSPAAPAGGQPQHF
>TRBV28|TRBD2|TRBJ2-6|NA
TGTGCCAGCAGCCTTCTAGCGGTCGGGGCCAACGTCCTGACTTTC
CASSLLAVGANVLTF
>TRBV4-2|TRBD2|TRBJ2-7|NA
TGTGCCAGCAGCGAATCCGGGACTAGAGGGTACGAGCAGTACTTC
CASSESGTRGYEQYF
>TRBV5-1|TRBD2|TRBJ2-5|once
TGCGCCAGCAGCTTGGCTCGGGGGGAAAAAGAGACCCAGTACTTC
CASSLARGEKETQYF
>TRBV19|NA|TRBJ1-5|few
TGTGCCAGTAGTATAAGGTATTCAGGGGACAATCAGCCCCAGCATTTT
CASSIRYSGDNQPQHF
>TRBV15|TRBD1|TRBJ1-6|few
TGTGCCACCAGCACCCGACAGGGGCGCCATAATTCACCCCTCCACTTT
CATSTRQGRHNSPLHF
>TRBV7-9|TRBD1|TRBJ2-7|NA
TGTGCCAGCAGCACCGGACAGGGAATTATAACCTACGAGCAGTACTTC
CASSTGQGIITYEQYF
>TRBV29-1|TRBD2|TRBJ2-1|NA
TGCAGCGTTGAGGCGGGAGGGCCCTACAATGAGCAGTTCTTC
CSVEAGGPYNEQFF
>TRBV10-3|TRBD1|TRBJ2-7|NA
TGTGCCATCAGCAAGGACAGGGGCGACGAGCAGTACTTC
CAISKDRGDEQYF
>TRBV4-1|TRBD1|TRBJ1-1|NA
TGCGCCAGCAGCCACGAATGGACAGGGCGAACTGAAGCTTTCTTT
CASSHEWTGRTEAFF
>TRBV7-2|TRBD2|TRBJ2-1|NA
TGTGCCAGCAGCACACTAGCGGGAGTTTACAATGAGCAGTTCTTC
CASSTLAGVYNEQFF
>TRBV4-3|NA|TRBJ2-1|NA
TGCGCCAGCAGCCAAGGGTCCACGGTGTACAATGAGCAGTTCTTC
CASSQGSTVYNEQFF
>TRBV27|NA|TRBJ2-2|once
TGTGCCAGCAGTGGGTGGGAGCAAGTTGGAACCGGGGAGCTGTTTTTT
CASSGWEQVGTGELFF
>TRBV10-2|TRBD2|TRBJ2-3|NA
TGCGCCAGCAGGTACGCGGGAGGGCCCGGCGATACGCAGTATTTT
CASRYAGGPGDTQYF
>TRBV9|NA|TRBJ2-3|NA
TGTGCCAGCAGCGTAGCAGGGACGCAGTATTTT
CASSVAGTQYF
>TRBV28|NA|TRBJ1-5|NA
TGTGCCAGCAGTCCTCATTCTCAGTATCAGCCCCAGCATTTT
CASSPHSQYQPQHF
>TRBV10-3|NA|TRBJ1-2|NA
TGTGCCATCAGTGAGTTGGACAGCTTCTATGGCTACACCTTC
CAISELDSFYGYTF
>TRBV7-8|TRBD1|TRBJ2-7|NA
TGTGCCAGCAGCTTCCGGGACAGCGGCCCATACGAGCAGTACTTC
CASSFRDSGPYEQYF
>TRBV24-1|TRBD2|TRBJ2-1|NA
TGTGCCACCAGTGCCAAATCCGGACTAGCGGGAGGGGTTGAGCAGTTCTTC
CATSAKSGLAGGVEQFF
>TRBV7-9|NA|TRBJ1-1|NA
TGTGCCAGCAGCCAACCCTCGTTCGGGGGAGGCGCTTTCTTT
CASSQPSFGGGAFF
>TRBV7-8|TRBD1|TRBJ2-7|NA
TGTGCCAGCAGCCTACAGGGGACAAAGCAGTACTTC
CASSLQGTKQYF
>TRBV5-1|TRBD2|TRBJ2-1|once
TGCGCCAGCAGCAGCGGGGGCCCGGGGGAGCAGTTCTTC
CASSSGGPGEQFF
>TRBV28|NA|TRBJ1-1|NA
TGTGCCAGCAGTTTACCGGGACCCAGGGGAGCTTTCTTT
CASSLPGPRGAFF
>TRBV18|NA|TRBJ1-5|NA
TGTGCCAGCTCACAGGGGGAGAATCAGCCCCAGCATTTT
CASSQGENQPQHF
>TRBV19|NA|TRBJ2-3|NA
TGTGCCAGTAGTATGAGCGGGCACAAGAAAAAACGGGCAGATACGCAGTATTTT
CASSMSGHKKKRADTQYF
>TRBV29-1|TRBD1|TRBJ1-1|NA
TGCAGCGTTGATACAGGGGCCTTGAACACTGAAGCTTTCTTT
CSVDTGALNTEAFF
>TRBV5-6|NA|TRBJ2-3|NA
TGTGCCAGCAGCTTTGGACGGGGGTACACAGATACGCAGTATTTT
CASSFGRGYTDTQYF
>TRBV18|TRBD1|TRBJ2-7|NA
TGTGCCAGCTCACTACGGGACAGGGTTGTGGGGGACTTC
CASSLRDRVVGDF
>TRBV5-1|TRBD2|TRBJ2-7|NA
TGCGCCAGCAGCTTGGGACTAGCGGACTCCTACGAGCAGTACTTC
CASSLGLADSYEQYF
>TRBV20-1|NA|TRBJ2-5|NA
TGCAGTGCTAGTAACGTGGGAGGTGGGGAAGAGACCCAGTACTTC
CSASNVGGGEETQYF
>TRBV5-1|NA|TRBJ1-6|NA
TGCGCCAGCAGCCCCGATAAACTCAATTCACCCCTCCACTTT
CASSPDKLNSPLHF
>TRBV30|TRBD1|TRBJ1-2|NA
TGTGCCTGGAGTCAAGGGACAGGGATGACAGAAGGCTACACCTTC
CAWSQGTGMTEGYTF
>TRBV28|TRBD2|TRBJ2-3|NA
TGTGCCAGCGGGGCTAGCGGGAGATTCGGCACAGATACGCAGTATTTT
CASGASGRFGTDTQYF
>TRBV6-1|TRBD1|TRBJ2-7|NA
TGTGCCAGCAGGGGGGACAGCTACGAGCAGTACTTC
CASRGDSYEQYF
>TRBV10-1|NA|TRBJ2-2|NA
TGCGCCAGCATGTCTAACAGAAACACCGGGGAGCTGTTTTTT
CASMSNRNTGELFF
>TRBV18|TRBD1|TRBJ1-4|NA
TGTGCCAGCTCACCCGGGACAGTAGGTGAAAAACTGTTTTTT
CASSPGTVGEKLFF
>TRBV2|TRBD2|TRBJ2-2|NA
TGTGCCAGCAGTGTTACCACGGGACTAGCGGACAACACCGGGGAGCTGTTTTTT
CASSVTTGLADNTGELFF
>TRBV29-1|NA|TRBJ2-1|NA
TGCAGCGTTTACGGGTCTTACAATGAGCAGTTCTTC
CSVYGSYNEQFF
>TRBV18|TRBD1|TRBJ2-3|NA
TGTGCCAGCTCACCTAGGGACAGGGAGGACGCAGATACGCAGTATTTT
CASSPRDREDADTQYF
>TRBV27|NA|TRBJ1-5|NA
TGTGCCAGCAGTTTATCCTGGAGCAGGGCGAGCAATCAGCCCCAGCATTTT
CASSLSWSRASNQPQHF
>TRBV4-1|NA|TRBJ2-1|NA
TGCGCCAGCAGCCAAGGATACGGGAGCTCCTACAATGAGCAGTTCTTC
CASSQGYGSSYNEQFF
>TRBV5-5|NA|TRBJ2-2|NA
TGTGCCAGCAGCTTGGTCGGGACATACACCGGGGAGCTGTTTTTT
CASSLVGTYTGELFF
>TRBV5-1|NA|TRBJ1-1|NA
TGCGCCAGCAGCCACAATGCCGGGATGAACACTGAAGCTTTCTTT
CASSHNAGMNTEAFF
>TRBV11-2|TRBD1|TRBJ2-2|NA
TGTGCCAGCAGCCCCTGGACAGGGATCACCGGGGAGCTGTTTTTT
CASSPWTGITGELFF
>TRBV19|NA|TRBJ2-3|NA
TGTGCCAGTCGGGAGATGGGCACAGATACGCAGTATTTT
CASREMGTDTQYF
>TRBV2|NA|TRBJ2-1|NA
TGTGCCAGCAGTACTGAAGTCGCCAATGAGCAGTTCTTC
CASSTEVANEQFF